Shown below are 3 T cell receptor beta chains from a single sample sequenced in a study of T cells after yellow fever vaccination. TCRdb independently ran MiXCR on the 5' RACE reads; one entry per CDR3 protein. The table shows about 140,000 distinct CDR3 sequences, with around 7.7% occurring only once. Specimen: CD4+ T cells sorted from PBMCs, collected 5 days after the yellow fever booster vaccination. These receptors originate from a man aged 30-40 years who received the YFV17D yellow fever vaccine.

This clonotype has a count of ten or more. The V and J genes are TRBV3-1 and TRBJ2-1; D possibly corresponds to TRBD1 (6 bases). The CDR3 is made up of 15 amino acids. Trimming left V 4 bases short and J 3 bases short, with 13 bases between. The germline gives CDR1 LGHDT, CDR2 YNNKEL (reference sequence). CDR3 sequence (DNA): TGTGCCAGCAGCCCTAACAGGGAAAACTACAATGAGCAGTTCTTC. Its protein product is CASSPNRENYNEQFF.

This clonotype was seen many times. Here the CDR3 reads CASRYRIAGVSDEQFF. DNA for the CDR3: TGTGCCAGCAGGTATCGTATAGCGGGAGTATCGGATGAGCAGTTCTTC. V usage is TRBV7-2 and J usage is TRBJ2-1, with 9 bases lining up with TRBD2. After removal of 6 bases from V and 8 bases from J, the junction contained 14 bases not matched to a gene. The germline gives CDR1 SGHTA, CDR2 FQGNSA. This CDR3 has 16 residues.

This clonotype was seen many times. This chain uses TRBV10-3 with TRBJ2-5, with D possibly being TRBD2 (5 bases). The V gene lost 5 bases and the J gene lost 4 bases, with 11 bases spanning the gap. The CDR3 length is 13 residues. CDR1 ENHRY and CDR2 SYGVKD come from the germline V gene. This CDR3 reads CAISPNRGETQYF. The CDR3 DNA is TGTGCCATCAGTCCGAACCGGGGAGAGACCCAGTACTTC.